This record concerns one TCR beta chain sequence. Its recognized antigen is unknown. The record has no base qualities; no much larger clone is one base away. These data are taken from a study of T cell responses to AZD1222 COVID-19 vaccine (dated by TCRdb to about 2021). In terms of the full investigation: Because spike-specific TCR depth and breadth did not differ between the two schedules, AZD1222 recipients who got a second dose at roughly 4 weeks were pooled with those who got a second dose at roughly 12 weeks. TCR sequencing was performed for 230 to 250 trial participants, of whom about 200 were given two doses of AZD1222 and 26 were given two doses of MenACWY control vaccine. Trial participants were enrolled into age subgroups of 18-55, 56-69 and 70-plus years, which contained around 140, 26 and 57 TCR-sequenced participants, respectively. Summary of the overall study and its limitations: The whole spike protein was spanned by vaccine-associated CD4 TCRs, and dominant responses were seen in regions 160-218 and 743-854. Participants were mostly white British, with more females than males. The authors suggested clonal diversity may have been underestimated. The 56-69-year group was small, and its depth increase did not reach significance, likely because of low power. After two AZD1222 doses, both the breadth and the depth of spike-specific TCRs were significantly higher than at day 0 and than in MenACWY recipients. Because no day 14 peak-response samples were available, the repertoires could be characterized only after the peak T cell response. Conclusions about previously exposed vaccinees are limited because only a handful of AZD1222 recipients were SARS-CoV-2 seropositive at baseline. Reportedly, almost half of the unique spike-specific TCRs recognized epitopes lying outside the regions that are mutated in the B.1.351 and B.1.1.7 variants.

The CDR3 regions of human TCRbeta chains were subjected to immunosequencing. On the authors' methods: Repertoire TCRs were matched against a reference library of SARS-CoV-2-specific TCRs generated with the MIRA antigen-specificity platform. Breadth was defined as the fraction of unique TCRs that were SARS-CoV-2-associated. Depth was defined as the fraction of total T cells that were SARS-CoV-2-associated. Using the MIRA data, every spike-specific TCR was mapped to the spike region that the TCR reacted to and assigned to either a CD4 or a CD8 class. Log10-transformed breadth and depth values were compared by one-way ANOVA with Sidak's multiple comparisons tests. This is the immuneACCESS table as TCRdb keeps it, with only in-frame sequences that have V and J called. A part of the clones is gone; compared with another copy, unresolved V genes explain less than half, and the rest is unexplained. V and J calls and clone size are copied from that table; D and trimming were computed from the DNA. The sample records about 61,000 clones, around 90% of which are singletons. Of the sample, roughly 5% is held by the ten largest clones.

The time point label here, explained by the study, means: baseline before first vaccination. The vaccinee samples were drawn from two UK trials, COV001 and COV002, one of which was a single-blind randomized controlled phase 2/3 trial testing AZD1222 (ChAdOx1 nCoV-19) in healthy adults. For TCRbeta chain sequencing, PBMC samples were collected from trial participants at day 0 and at day 28 after the second dose. Taken from cysteine to phenylalanine, the CDR3 has 15 residues. The CDR3 DNA has 45 bases and is translated from base 1. For this chain, trimming is 6 bases at the V end and 3 bases at the J end, and the number of junction bases without a gene match is 4. In the germline V gene (reference sequence), CDR1 corresponds to SGHAT and CDR2 to FQDESV.

The clonotype was recovered from an adult in good health. Sequencing used peripheral blood, obtained on day 0 of AZD1222 vaccination. This chain is built from TRBV11-1 and TRBJ2-3; 12 nucleotides in the junction match TRBD2. The base sequence is TGTGCCAGCAGTCTAGCGGGGGGGCCGACAGATACGCAGTATTTT. This yields the protein CASSLAGGPTDTQYF.